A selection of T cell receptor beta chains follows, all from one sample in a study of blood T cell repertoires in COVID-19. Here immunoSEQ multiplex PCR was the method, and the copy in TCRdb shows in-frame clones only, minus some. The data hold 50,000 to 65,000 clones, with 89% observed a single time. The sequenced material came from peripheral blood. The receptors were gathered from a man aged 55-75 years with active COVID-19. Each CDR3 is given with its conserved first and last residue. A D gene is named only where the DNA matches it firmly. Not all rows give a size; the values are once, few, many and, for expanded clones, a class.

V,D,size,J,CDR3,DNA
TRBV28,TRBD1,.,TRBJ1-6,CASSWDRGHSHF,TGTGCCAGCAGTTGGGACAGGGGGCACTCCCACTTT
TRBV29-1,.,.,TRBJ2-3,CSVEVRDTQYF,TGCAGCGTTGAAGTCCGGGATACGCAGTATTTT
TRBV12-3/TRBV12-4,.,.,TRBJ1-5,CASRDSGGQPQHF,TGTGCCAGCAGAGATTCGGGAGGTCAGCCCCAGCATTTT
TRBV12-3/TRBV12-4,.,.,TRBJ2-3,CASRVGSTDTQYF,TGTGCCAGCAGGGTCGGTTCCACAGATACGCAGTATTTT
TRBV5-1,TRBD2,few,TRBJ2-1,CASSGSGTSGIHNEQFF,TGCGCCAGCAGCGGATCCGGGACTAGCGGGATCCACAATGAGCAGTTCTTC
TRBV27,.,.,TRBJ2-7,CASSVTGRESYEQYF,TGTGCCAGCAGCGTCACGGGGCGGGAAAGCTACGAGCAGTACTTC
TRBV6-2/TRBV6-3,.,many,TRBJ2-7,CASSSWTARPYEQYF,TGTGCCAGCAGTTCCTGGACAGCGCGCCCCTACGAGCAGTACTTC
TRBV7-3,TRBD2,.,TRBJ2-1,CASSPLAGASYNEQFF,TGTGCCAGCAGCCCCCTAGCGGGAGCGTCCTACAATGAGCAGTTCTTC
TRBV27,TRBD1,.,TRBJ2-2,CASSRDRVDTGELFF,TGTGCCAGCAGCCGGGACAGGGTGGACACCGGGGAGCTGTTTTTT
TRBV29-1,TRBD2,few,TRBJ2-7,CSVTSGKSSYEQYF,TGCAGCGTAACTAGCGGGAAGAGCTCCTACGAGCAGTACTTC
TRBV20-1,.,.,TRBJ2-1,CSASQGNEQFF,TGCAGTGCTTCTCAGGGCAATGAGCAGTTCTTC
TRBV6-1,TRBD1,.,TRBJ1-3,CASSERQGPSGNTIYF,TGTGCCAGCAGTGAGCGACAGGGACCCTCTGGAAACACCATATATTTT
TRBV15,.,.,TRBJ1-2,CATSRDRWQGNYGYTF,TGTGCCACCAGCAGAGATCGGTGGCAGGGGAACTATGGCTACACCTTC
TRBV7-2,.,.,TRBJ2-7,CASSWSSKYYEQYF,TGTGCCAGCAGCTGGAGCTCCAAATACTACGAGCAGTACTTC